This entry lists 28 T cell receptor beta chains sequenced from one sample in a study of post-analysis software for immune sequencing data. General study results and limits: Four or five TRBV segments (TRBV5-6, TRBV5-1 and TRBV20-1 among them) occurred more frequently in patients than in controls.

Each TCR beta cDNA library carried unique molecular identifiers. TCRdb re-analysed the PCR reads in MiXCR, keeping a single row per CDR3 protein. Here the sample spans about 460,000 distinct CDR3 sequences, around 40% being singletons. Their antigens remain unidentified. Sequencing input: blood. The origin of the receptors is a girl under 18 with multiple sclerosis.

The chain combines TRBV10-3 with TRBJ2-1; 7 positions match TRBD2. V was clipped by 0 bases and J by 5 bases; unmatched bases: 7. The CDR3 consists of 16 residues. Germline V CDR1 and CDR2: ENHRY, SYGVKD. CDR3 amino acids: CAISESTASGDNEQFF. CDR3 bases: TGTGCCATCAGTGAGTCGACGGCTAGCGGCGACAATGAGCAGTTCTTC.

This clonotype was picked up one time. The gene calls are TRBV28 and TRBJ2-7, with 10 nucleotides matching TRBD2. The germline V gene encodes CDR1 MDHEN and CDR2 SYDVKM. The CDR3 runs to 16 residues. The V segment lost 5 bases and the J segment 10 bases; nucleotides outside the gene matches: 17. In nucleotides, the CDR3 is TGTGCCAGCAGTACGCCGGGACTAGCGCCACGGAGGTTTCAGTACTTC. Amino acids: CASSTPGLAPRRFQYF. Complete variable domain (other parts from reference TRBV28 and TRBJ2-7): DVKVTQSSRYLVKRTGEKVFLECVQDMDHENMFWYRQDPGLGLRLIYFSYDVKMKEKGDIPEGYSVSREKKERFSLILESASTNQTSMYLCASSTPGLAPRRFQYFGPGTRLTVT.

The sample holds a few counts of this clonotype. This chain joins TRBV24-1 and TRBJ2-1, with D perhaps assigned TRBD1 or TRBD2 (6 bases each). This CDR3 is built from 18 residues. The germline CDR1 and CDR2 sequences are KGHDR and SFDVKD. Trimming took off 2 bases at V and 3 bases at J, with 19 bases between the two ends. The CDR3 loop is CATSDSGVAPRGYNEQFF. The DNA of the CDR3 is TGTGCCACCAGTGATTCGGGGGTAGCTCCCAGGGGCTACAATGAGCAGTTCTTC.

A note on this clonotype: A junction end diverges from the germline sequence, so it may reflect a read error. The chain links TRBV27 to TRBJ1-2; D possibly corresponds to TRBD1 (6 bases). The CDR3 extends over 13 amino acids. CDR1 is MNHEY and CDR2 is SMNVEV in the germline V gene (reference sequence). The CDR3 reads CAGSKQGGGGYTF. Written as DNA, the CDR3 is TGTGCCGGCAGCAAACAGGGAGGAGGTGGCTACACCTTC.

The chain uses TRBV11-2 and TRBJ2-1; 13 nucleotides line up with TRBD2. The CDR3 has 16 amino acids. In germline, CDR1 is SGHAT, CDR2 FQNNGV. Trimming cost V 1 base and J 6 bases; bases outside gene matches: 3. The CDR3, as DNA: TGTGCCAGCAGCTTAGCACTAGCGGGAGGGCCCAATGAGCAGTTCTTC. Protein sequence: CASSLALAGGPNEQFF.

This clonotype was recorded a few times. The gene calls are TRBV24-1 and TRBJ2-1; 8 positions agree with TRBD1. V was pared by 3 bases and J by 3 bases, with 21 bases of the junction left unmatched. CDR3 length: 21 residues. In germline, CDR1 is KGHDR, CDR2 SFDVKD. The CDR3 DNA follows: TGTGCCACCAGTGATGCGGCGGGACAGGCAGGCGGGATTCGGATCTACAATGAGCAGTTCTTC. Its translation: CATSDAAGQAGGIRIYNEQFF.

Note on this clonotype: An end of the junction differs from the germline gene, which may be a read error. V is TRBV29-1 and J is TRBJ2-7, with D perhaps given as TRBD1 or TRBD2 (5 bases each). The CDR3 contains 14 residues. From germline, CDR1 is SQVTM and CDR2 ANQGSEA. In DNA, the CDR3 is TGCAGCGTCCCGTCCGAGTTTGGAAGGGACGAGCGGTACTTC. Translating it yields CSVPSEFGRDERYF.

The rearrangement links TRBV4-1 to TRBJ1-1; no clear D. The V and J ends lost 5 bases and 1 base respectively, with 14 bases between them. The CDR3 covers 15 residues. Germline loops: CDR1 MGHRA, CDR2 YSYEKL. CDR3 region: CASSRGPLENTEAFF. The CDR3 DNA sequence: TGCGCCAGCAGCAGAGGACCGCTAGAGAACACTGAAGCTTTCTTT.

The CDR3 DNA sequence: TGTGCCAGCAGCCAAGAAATCTCGCGGATATCTGGAAACACCATATATTTT. Translated, it gives CASSQEISRISGNTIYF. The chain links TRBV4-2 to TRBJ1-3; D call uncertain. Deletions cut 0 bases from V and 1 base from J, with 13 bases between. This CDR3 comprises 17 residues. Germline values: CDR1 LGHNA, CDR2 YNFKEQ.

The chain carries TRBV6-6 and TRBJ2-1; 10 bases match TRBD2. Germline V gives CDR1 MNHNY, CDR2 SVGAGI (reference sequence). This CDR3 is built from 15 residues. The J segment lost 3 bases and the V segment lost 8 bases, leaving 7 bases of the junction unmatched. CDR3 DNA sequence: TGTGCCAGCGGATATAGGACTAGCGGCTACAATGAGCAGTTCTTC. It codes for CASGYRTSGYNEQFF.

The rearrangement joins TRBV29-1 to TRBJ2-7; TRBD2 matches at 11 bases. This CDR3 comprises 13 residues. Unmatched junction bases numbered 5, after V lost 6 bases and J lost 4 bases. The germline CDR1 and CDR2 sequences are SQVTM and ANQGSEA. CDR3 in DNA: TGCAGCGTAGAGACTAGCGGGAAGTACGAGCAGTACTTC. Its protein product is CSVETSGKYEQYF.

The chain carries TRBV20-1 and TRBJ2-2; unclear D gene. The length of the CDR3 is 13 residues. V lost 0 bases to trimming and J lost 3 bases, with 5 bases between them. Germline lookup yields CDR1 DFQATT and CDR2 SNEGSKA (reference sequence). CDR3 DNA: TGCAGTGCTAGAGAGGCAGACACCGGGGAGCTGTTTTTT. Protein sequence: CSAREADTGELFF.

The rearrangement joins TRBV18 to TRBJ1-5; D might be TRBD1 (6 bases). The CDR3 has 15 residues. CDR1 and CDR2 (germline): KGHSH, LQKENI. Deletions cut 2 bases from V and 5 bases from J, with 13 bases between. For the CDR3, the DNA is TGTGCCAGCTCACCAAAGGGAGAGGGGGATCAGCCCCAGCATTTT. It specifies CASSPKGEGDQPQHF.

This clonotype has only one observation. The V call is TRBV27, the J call TRBJ2-7; D is perhaps TRBD2 (6 bases). The CDR3 consists of 16 residues. V was clipped by 0 bases and J by 3 bases, with 15 bases between them. CDR1 is MNHEY and CDR2 is SMNVEV in the germline V gene (reference sequence). The CDR3 DNA follows: TGTGCCAGCAGTTTATCCCACCCTAGCGAGAGCTACGAGCAGTACTTC. This encodes CASSLSHPSESYEQYF.

This clonotype has more than one count but fewer than ten. The chain links TRBV12-3 or TRBV12-4 to TRBJ2-5; D is undetermined. The DNA end lines up better with TRBJ2-7; the J call may be wrong. This CDR3 is built from 13 residues. CDR3 protein: CASSYNYVYEQYF. For the CDR3, the DNA is TGTGCCAGCAGCTACAATTACGTTTACGAGCAGTACTTC.

This chain links TRBV6-1 with TRBJ2-1; 8 bases are a match to TRBD1. Germline CDR1 reads MNHNS; CDR2 reads SASEGT. Unmatched junction bases numbered 12, after V lost 6 bases and J lost 11 bases. This CDR3 has 14 amino acids. CDR3 loop: CASRRGQVIDKQFF. The CDR3 DNA is TGTGCCAGCAGGAGGGGACAGGTTATCGATAAGCAGTTCTTC.

The chain carries TRBV7-2 and TRBJ2-6; 9 bases match TRBD1. The trim removed 2 bases at V and 2 bases at J, leaving 4 bases unmatched. The CDR3 extends over 17 amino acids. CDR1 and CDR2 from the germline V gene are SGHTA and FQGNSA. In DNA form, the CDR3 reads TGTGCCAGCAGCTTATCCGGGACAGGGACTGGGGCCAACGTCCTGACTTTC. Encoded protein: CASSLSGTGTGANVLTF. The full variable domain, in which reference TRBV7-2 and TRBJ2-6 provide the parts outside the CDR3, is GAGVSQSPSNKVTEKGKDVELRCDPISGHTALYWYRQSLGQGLEFLIYFQGNSAPDKSGLPSDRFSAERTGGSVSTLTIQRTQQEDSAVYLCASSLSGTGTGANVLTFGAGSRLTVL.

This clonotype was counted between two and nine times. The rearrangement joins TRBV28 to TRBJ2-3; D is perhaps TRBD1 (5 bases). Germline-derived CDR1 and CDR2 are MDHEN and SYDVKM. There are 14 residues in the CDR3. The V and J ends lost 7 bases and 2 bases respectively, with 13 bases between them. The CDR3 sequence is CASMTDTSTDTQYF. CDR3 bases: TGTGCCAGCATGACGGACACCTCCACAGATACGCAGTATTTT.

The genes are TRBV7-2 and TRBJ2-7, with TRBD2 identical over 8 bases. After removal of 7 bases from V and 2 bases from J, the junction contained 7 bases not matched to a gene. The CDR3 is 14 residues long. From germline, CDR1 is SGHTA and CDR2 FQGNSA. The CDR3, as DNA: TGTGCCAGCATATCGGCGGGAGGACCCTACGAGCAGTACTTC. This codes for CASISAGGPYEQYF.

The J gene is TRBJ2-1, the V gene TRBV24-1; tentatively, D is TRBD2 (6 bases). CDR3 length equals 12 residues. The V gene lost 7 bases and the J gene lost 6 bases, with 9 bases spanning the gap. The germline CDR1 and CDR2 sequences are KGHDR and SFDVKD. The chain's CDR3 is CATRGLGNEQFF. For the CDR3, the DNA is TGTGCCACCAGGGGACTGGGCAATGAGCAGTTCTTC.

Comments on this clonotype: One junction end disagrees with the germline gene, perhaps due to a read error. This chain links TRBV9 with TRBJ2-3; D is unresolved. This CDR3 has 13 amino acids. Germline values: CDR1 SGDLS, CDR2 YYNGEE. DNA of the CDR3: TGTGCCAGCAGCGTAGATCTTTCAGATGCGCAGTATTTT. This gives the protein CASSVDLSDAQYF.

The chain is built from TRBV28 and TRBJ1-5; D unresolved. This CDR3 has 18 residues. The V and J ends lost 4 bases and 1 base respectively, with 20 bases between them. Germline V CDR1 and CDR2: MDHEN, SYDVKM. The CDR3 reads CASSSPSLTEKSNQPQHF. The CDR3 bases are TGTGCCAGCAGTTCCCCTTCTTTGACGGAGAAGAGCAATCAGCCCCAGCATTTT. The full variable domain, completed using reference TRBV28 and TRBJ1-5, is DVKVTQSSRYLVKRTGEKVFLECVQDMDHENMFWYRQDPGLGLRLIYFSYDVKMKEKGDIPEGYSVSREKKERFSLILESASTNQTSMYLCASSSPSLTEKSNQPQHFGDGTRLSIL.

V is TRBV18 and J is TRBJ2-1; TRBD1 matches at 9 bases. V gave up 6 bases and J gave up 2 bases; unmatched junction bases: 14. CDR1 is KGHSH and CDR2 is LQKENI in the germline V gene. The CDR3 has 18 amino acids. The CDR3 is CASSYRDRVNGAYNEQFF. CDR3 nucleotides: TGTGCCAGCTCCTACCGGGACAGGGTCAATGGGGCCTACAATGAGCAGTTCTTC.

The rearrangement uses TRBV20-1 and TRBJ2-3; 8 bases are shared with TRBD2. V shed 0 bases and J 3 bases; nucleotides not matched to a gene: 17. The CDR3 is 19 residues long. Germline V gives CDR1 DFQATT, CDR2 SNEGSKA (reference sequence). The CDR3 sequence: CSARDHGAGGPFRTDTQYF. CDR3 nucleotides: TGCAGTGCTAGAGATCACGGGGCGGGAGGCCCTTTTAGGACAGATACGCAGTATTTT.

This clonotype occurred a few times. The chain is built from TRBV7-9 and TRBJ2-1; D not resolved. Trimming shortened V by 5 bases and J by 0 bases, and 11 bases separated the two germline ends. In germline, CDR1 is SEHNR, CDR2 FQNEAQ (reference sequence). The CDR3 loop spans 15 amino acids. The chain's CDR3 is CASSQSPTSYNEQFF. The CDR3, as DNA: TGTGCCAGCAGCCAATCGCCAACCTCCTACAATGAGCAGTTCTTC.

J is TRBJ1-6 and V is TRBV6-5; the D gene is possibly TRBD1 (6 bases). Germline V lookup: CDR1 MNHEY, CDR2 SVGAGI. Trimming shortened V by 6 bases and J by 9 bases, and 21 bases separated the two germline ends. The CDR3 consists of 16 residues. The CDR3 sequence is CASRSFSGDSSSPLHF. CDR3 in DNA: TGTGCCAGCAGATCATTCTCAGGGGATAGTAGTTCACCCCTCCACTTT.

The rearrangement uses TRBV4-1 and TRBJ2-4; D might be TRBD2 (5 bases). From germline, CDR1 is MGHRA and CDR2 YSYEKL. This CDR3 contains 15 residues. Trimming cost V 2 bases and J 5 bases, with 13 bases left between them. Here the CDR3 DNA reads TGCGCCAGCAGCCAATTGTTGGAGGCCCAAAACATTCAGTACTTC. It codes for CASSQLLEAQNIQYF.

The rearrangement uses TRBV24-1 and TRBJ1-5; 8 bases map to TRBD1. The CDR3 has 16 amino acids. Trimming cost V 3 bases and J 3 bases; bases outside gene matches: 6. Germline V gives CDR1 KGHDR, CDR2 SFDVKD. The CDR3 coding sequence is TGTGCCACCAGTGATCCCAGGGGGCTGGACAATCAGCCCCAGCATTTT. Amino acids: CATSDPRGLDNQPQHF.